A single sample gave rise to the 4 T cell receptor beta chains below, sequenced in a study of T cells in Graves' hyperthyroidism and ophthalmopathy. Amplified regions were TCR beta CDR3 sequences from RNA transcripts. HTBI primers were employed in a first-round RT-PCR of the TCR CDR3. TCRdb ran MiXCR on the multiplex PCR reads and lists one entry per CDR3 protein. The sample lists 650,000 to 750,000 distinct CDR3 sequences; 12% to 15% were seen once. Sequences were obtained from blood. Receptors were obtained from a woman aged 18 to 35 with Graves' hyperthyroidism.

The table lists this clonotype with many counts. This chain connects TRBV28 to TRBJ1-5; TRBD1 is a possible D gene (6 bases). The CDR3 contains 15 residues. Germline V gene data show CDR1 as MDHEN and CDR2 as SYDVKM. V shed 7 bases and J shed 4 bases, with 17 bases lying between them. The CDR3 DNA follows: TGTGCCAGCACCCTCCCCGGACAGATTAATCAGCCCCAGCATTTT. Protein product: CASTLPGQINQPQHF.

This clonotype was detected ten times or more. The V and J genes are TRBV29-1 and TRBJ2-3; TRBD2 matches at 9 bases. J lost 3 bases, V lost 6 bases, and 7 bases had no gene match. Germline CDR1 is SQVTM and CDR2 is ANQGSEA. The CDR3 extends over 14 amino acids. CDR3 loop: CSVAGGPETDTQYF. DNA for the CDR3: TGCAGCGTAGCGGGAGGTCCGGAAACAGATACGCAGTATTTT.

This clonotype was recorded at least ten times. The chain carries TRBV20-1 and TRBJ1-1; 9 bases are shared with TRBD1. This CDR3 is built from 15 residues. With 0 bases clipped from V and 4 bases from J, the junction kept 6 bases outside the gene matches. Germline V gene data show CDR1 as DFQATT and CDR2 as SNEGSKA (reference sequence). The CDR3 here is CSARDSGQGATEAFF. CDR3 DNA sequence: TGCAGTGCTAGAGATTCGGGACAGGGAGCCACTGAAGCTTTCTTT.

This clonotype was detected ten times or more. This sequence joins TRBV7-8 and TRBJ2-1; D is possibly TRBD1 (6 bases). V was cut by 5 bases and J by 1 base, with 12 bases left in between. Germline V gives CDR1 SGHVS, CDR2 FQNEAQ. The CDR3 runs 15 residues. This chain's CDR3 is CASSPRTASYNEQFF. CDR3 DNA sequence: TGTGCCAGCAGCCCGAGGACAGCTTCCTACAATGAGCAGTTCTTC.